These 9 T cell receptor beta chains were all obtained from the same sample, sequenced in a study of blood T cell repertoires in COVID-19. Assay: immunoSEQ multiplex PCR; the TCRdb copy retains only in-frame clones and omits some. Of some 120,000 clones in the sample, around 89% are singletons; the top ten hold about 7.3%. The specimen sequenced was peripheral blood. The receptors stem from a man aged 45 to 65 with acute or convalescent COVID-19.

The CDR3 DNA sequence: TGTGCCACCAGCGGTCAGGGTAAGAATGAGCAGTTCTTC. Translating gives CATSGQGKNEQFF. The chain is built from TRBV24-1 and TRBJ2-1; D may be TRBD1 (5 bases). Germline V gene data show CDR1 as KGHDR and CDR2 as SFDVKD. Trimming removed 7 bases from V and 7 bases from J, with 13 bases in between. The CDR3 spans 13 residues.

The rearrangement uses TRBV27 and TRBJ2-7; a possible D gene is TRBD2 (5 bases). Trimming took off 7 bases at V and 0 bases at J, with 13 bases between the two ends. There are 14 residues in the CDR3. The germline V gene encodes CDR1 MNHEY and CDR2 SMNVEV (reference sequence). The CDR3, as DNA: TGTGCCAGCAATCCGGGGAGATCCTCCTACGAGCAGTACTTC. As protein: CASNPGRSSYEQYF.

This chain uses TRBV11-3 with TRBJ2-7, with 8 bases that match TRBD2. The CDR3 spans 17 residues. In germline, CDR1 is SGHNT, CDR2 YENEEA. The junction had 12 bases not matched to a gene; V was cut back by 3 bases and J by 2 bases. CDR3 bases: TGTGCCAGCAGCTTGACTCTGGGAGCGGGAGTGACCTACGAGCAGTACTTC. Translation: CASSLTLGAGVTYEQYF.

The V call is TRBV7-9, the J call TRBJ1-3, with D unclear. The V and J ends lost 5 bases and 11 bases respectively, with 7 bases between them. The CDR3 is 10 residues long. Germline values: CDR1 SEHNR, CDR2 FQNEAQ (reference sequence). This CDR3 reads CASSSEAIYF. As DNA, the CDR3 is TGTGCCAGCAGCAGCGAAGCCATATATTTT.

This chain links TRBV12-3 or TRBV12-4 with TRBJ1-1; D gene uncertain. The V gene lost 2 bases and the J gene lost 7 bases, with 11 bases spanning the gap. The CDR3 covers 13 residues. The CDR3 nucleotides read TGTGCCAGCAGTTTATTCTCCTATAATGAAGCTTTCTTT. Amino acids: CASSLFSYNEAFF.

V gene TRBV5-4 combines with J gene TRBJ1-2, with a weak D call TRBD1 (5 bases). Germline CDR1 and CDR2: SGHNT and YYREEE (reference sequence). Trimming took 5 bases from V and 6 from J, leaving 17 bases between them. The CDR3 contains 14 residues. CDR3 DNA sequence: TGTGCCAGCAGAACCCATGGGGCGGCGGATGGCTACACCTTC. It encodes CASRTHGAADGYTF.

The J gene is TRBJ2-1, the V gene TRBV19; 10 bases fit TRBD2. CDR1 is LNHDA, CDR2 SQIVND, per germline (reference sequence). The J segment lost 9 bases and the V segment lost 4 bases, leaving 9 bases of the junction unmatched. The CDR3 spans 15 residues. The CDR3 nucleotides are TGTGCCAGTAGTAAGCCTAGCGGGAGTAACGGTGAGCAGTTCTTC. This gives the protein CASSKPSGSNGEQFF.

In its sample, this clone was seen a few times. The chain is built from TRBV6-5 and TRBJ2-2; D gene uncertain. The germline V and J ends were trimmed by 2 bases and 6 bases, with 7 bases remaining between them. The CDR3 sequence is 13 residues long. Germline loops: CDR1 MNHEY, CDR2 SVGAGI. The CDR3 bases are TGTGCCAGCAGTTACATTGCAGCCGGGGAGCTGTTTTTT. Translating gives CASSYIAAGELFF.

The V and J genes are TRBV14 and TRBJ1-2; D may be TRBD1 (6 bases). Germline CDR1 reads SGHDN; CDR2 reads FVKESK. V was trimmed by 4 bases and J by 1 base, leaving 16 bases between them. The CDR3 runs 16 residues. The CDR3 protein is CASSRSRTVNNYGYTF. As DNA, the CDR3 is TGTGCCAGCAGCCGCTCGCGGACAGTGAATAACTATGGCTACACCTTC.